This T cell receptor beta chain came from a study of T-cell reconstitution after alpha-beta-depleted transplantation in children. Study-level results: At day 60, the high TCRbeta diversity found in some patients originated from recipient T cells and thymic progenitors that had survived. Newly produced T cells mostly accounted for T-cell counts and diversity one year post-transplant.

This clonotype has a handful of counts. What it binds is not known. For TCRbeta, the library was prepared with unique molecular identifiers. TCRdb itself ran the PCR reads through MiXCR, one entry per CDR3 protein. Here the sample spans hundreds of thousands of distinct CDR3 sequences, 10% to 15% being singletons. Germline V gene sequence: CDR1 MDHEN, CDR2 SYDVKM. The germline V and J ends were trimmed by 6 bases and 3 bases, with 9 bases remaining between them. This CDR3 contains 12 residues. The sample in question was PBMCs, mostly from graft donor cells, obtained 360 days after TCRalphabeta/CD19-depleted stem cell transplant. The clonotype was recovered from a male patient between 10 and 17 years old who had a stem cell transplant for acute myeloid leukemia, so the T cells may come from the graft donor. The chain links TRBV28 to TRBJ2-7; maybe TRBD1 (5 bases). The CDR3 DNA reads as TGTGCCAGCAGCTCAGGGAACTACGAGCAGTACTTC. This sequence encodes CASSSGNYEQYF.